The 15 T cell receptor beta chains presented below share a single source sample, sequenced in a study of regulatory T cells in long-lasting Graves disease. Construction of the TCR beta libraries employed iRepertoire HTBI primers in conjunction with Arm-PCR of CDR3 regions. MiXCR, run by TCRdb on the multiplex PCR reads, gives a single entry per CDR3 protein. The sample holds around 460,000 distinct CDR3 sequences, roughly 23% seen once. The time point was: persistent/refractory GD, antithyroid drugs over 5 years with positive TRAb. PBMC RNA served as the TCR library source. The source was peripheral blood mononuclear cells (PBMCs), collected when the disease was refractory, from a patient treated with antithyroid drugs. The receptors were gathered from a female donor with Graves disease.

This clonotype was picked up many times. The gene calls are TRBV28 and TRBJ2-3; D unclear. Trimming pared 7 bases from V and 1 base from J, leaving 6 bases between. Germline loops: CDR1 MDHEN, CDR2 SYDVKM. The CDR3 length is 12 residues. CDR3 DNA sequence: TGTGCCAGCAACACTCGCACAGATACGCAGTATTTT. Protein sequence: CASNTRTDTQYF.

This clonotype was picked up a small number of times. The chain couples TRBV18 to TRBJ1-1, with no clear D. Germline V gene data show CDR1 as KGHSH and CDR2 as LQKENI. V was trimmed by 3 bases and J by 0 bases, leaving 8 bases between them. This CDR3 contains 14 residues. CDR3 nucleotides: TGTGCCAGCTCACCGGTCTCGATGAACACTGAAGCTTTCTTT. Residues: CASSPVSMNTEAFF.

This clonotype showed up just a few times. The CDR3 DNA is TGTGCCAGCTCGGTAGCGGGAGAGGCAGATACGCAGTATTTT. Amino acid sequence: CASSVAGEADTQYF. The chain links TRBV28 to TRBJ2-3; 9 nucleotides match TRBD2. From germline, CDR1 is MDHEN and CDR2 SYDVKM. J lost 4 bases, V lost 8 bases, and 7 bases had no gene match. This CDR3 region has 14 residues. Filled out from reference TRBV28 and TRBJ2-3, the complete variable domain reads DVKVTQSSRYLVKRTGEKVFLECVQDMDHENMFWYRQDPGLGLRLIYFSYDVKMKEKGDIPEGYSVSREKKERFSLILESASTNQTSMYLCASSVAGEADTQYFGPGTRLTVL.

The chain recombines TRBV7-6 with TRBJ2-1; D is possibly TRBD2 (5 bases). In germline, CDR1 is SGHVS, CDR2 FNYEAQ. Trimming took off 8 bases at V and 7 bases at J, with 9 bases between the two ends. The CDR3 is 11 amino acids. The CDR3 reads CASGEGNEQFF. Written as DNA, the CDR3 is TGTGCCAGCGGTGAGGGTAATGAGCAGTTCTTC.

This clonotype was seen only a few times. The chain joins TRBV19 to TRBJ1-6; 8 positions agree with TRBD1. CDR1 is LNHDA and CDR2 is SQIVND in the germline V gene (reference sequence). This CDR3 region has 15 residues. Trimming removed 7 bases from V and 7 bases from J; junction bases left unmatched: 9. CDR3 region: CASTRTGRLNSPLHF. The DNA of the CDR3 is TGTGCCAGTACGCGGACAGGGCGTCTGAATTCACCCCTCCACTTT.

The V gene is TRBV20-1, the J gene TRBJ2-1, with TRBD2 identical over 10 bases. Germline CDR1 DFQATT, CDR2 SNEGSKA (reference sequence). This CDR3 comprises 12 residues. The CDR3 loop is CSVPGTSDEQFF. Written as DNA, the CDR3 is TGCAGCGTCCCTGGGACTAGCGATGAGCAGTTCTTC.

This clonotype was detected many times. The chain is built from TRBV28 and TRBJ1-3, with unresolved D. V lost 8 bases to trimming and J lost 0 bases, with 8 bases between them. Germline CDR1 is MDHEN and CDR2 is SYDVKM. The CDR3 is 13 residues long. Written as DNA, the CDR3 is TGTGCCAGCCAACGGGGCTCTGGAAACACCATATATTTT. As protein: CASQRGSGNTIYF.

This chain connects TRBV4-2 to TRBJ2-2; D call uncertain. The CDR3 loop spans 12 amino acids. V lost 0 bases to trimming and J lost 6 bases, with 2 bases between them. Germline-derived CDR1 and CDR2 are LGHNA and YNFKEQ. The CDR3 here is CASSQDSGELFF. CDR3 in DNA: TGTGCCAGCAGCCAAGATTCCGGGGAGCTGTTTTTT.

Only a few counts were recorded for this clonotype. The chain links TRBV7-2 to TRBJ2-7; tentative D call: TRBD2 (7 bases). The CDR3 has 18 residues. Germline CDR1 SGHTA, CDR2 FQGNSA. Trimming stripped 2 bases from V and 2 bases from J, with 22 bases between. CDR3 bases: TGTGCCAGCAGCTTATTGGGGGCGCAGGCTAGCGGCCCCTACGAGCAGTACTTC. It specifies CASSLLGAQASGPYEQYF.

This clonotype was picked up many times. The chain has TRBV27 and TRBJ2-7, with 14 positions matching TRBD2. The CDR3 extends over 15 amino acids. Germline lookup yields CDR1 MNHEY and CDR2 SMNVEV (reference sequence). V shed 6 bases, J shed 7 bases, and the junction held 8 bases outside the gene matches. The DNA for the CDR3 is TGTGCCAGCAGGGGACTAGCGGGAGTTCCGGCGGAGCAGTACTTC. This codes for CASRGLAGVPAEQYF.

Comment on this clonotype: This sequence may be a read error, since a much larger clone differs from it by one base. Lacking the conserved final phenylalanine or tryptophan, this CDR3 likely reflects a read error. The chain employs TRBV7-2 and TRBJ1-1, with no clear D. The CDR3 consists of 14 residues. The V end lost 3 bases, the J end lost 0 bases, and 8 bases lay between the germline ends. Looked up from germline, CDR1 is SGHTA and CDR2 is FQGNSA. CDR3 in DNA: TGTGCCAGCAGCTTTGTGCCCTTGAACACTGAAGCTTTCCTT. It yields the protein CASSFVPLNTEAFL.

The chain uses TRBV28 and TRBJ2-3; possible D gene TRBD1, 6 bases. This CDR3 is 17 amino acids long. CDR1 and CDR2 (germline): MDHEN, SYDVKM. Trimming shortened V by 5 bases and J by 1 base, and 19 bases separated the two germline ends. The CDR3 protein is CASSDDLRGFGTDTQYF. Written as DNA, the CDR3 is TGTGCCAGCAGTGACGACCTAAGGGGGTTTGGCACAGATACGCAGTATTTT.

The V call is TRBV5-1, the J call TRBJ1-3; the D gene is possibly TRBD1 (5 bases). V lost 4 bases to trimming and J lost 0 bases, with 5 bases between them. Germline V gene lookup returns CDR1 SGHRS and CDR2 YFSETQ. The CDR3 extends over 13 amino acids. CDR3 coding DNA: TGCGCCAGCAGCGGGACCTCTGGAAACACCATATATTTT. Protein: CASSGTSGNTIYF.

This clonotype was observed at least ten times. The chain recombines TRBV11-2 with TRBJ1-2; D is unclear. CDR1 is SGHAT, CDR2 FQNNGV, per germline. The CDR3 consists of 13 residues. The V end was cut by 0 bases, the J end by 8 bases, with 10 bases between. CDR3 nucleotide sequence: TGTGCCAGCAGCTTAGAAAGGACTTGGGGCTACACCTTC. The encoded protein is CASSLERTWGYTF.

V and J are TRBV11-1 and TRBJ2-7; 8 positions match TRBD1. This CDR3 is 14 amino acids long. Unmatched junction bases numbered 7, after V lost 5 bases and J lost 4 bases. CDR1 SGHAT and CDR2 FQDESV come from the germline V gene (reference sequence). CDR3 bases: TGTGCCAGCAGCGGGGACAGGAACGCGTACGAGCAGTACTTC. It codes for CASSGDRNAYEQYF.